The clone carrying this T cell receptor (beta chain) has a single count. The sample comes from a study of blood T cell repertoires in COVID-19. For the study at large: Material from acute and convalescent COVID-19 was sourced from the United States, Italy and Spain.

The age range of participants was roughly 18 to 90 years, with residence in about 25 US areas. Participants' own reports of clinical history determined their cohort assignment. Donors of Cohort 3 who recovered were those that had two negative PCRs, clearance, or symptom resolution. This table comes from immunoSEQ multiplex PCR, and its TCRdb copy is limited to in-frame clones, with some not included. The sample holds hundreds of thousands of clones, about nine tenths seen once. There are 15 residues in the CDR3. V gave up 7 bases and J gave up 1 base, with 14 bases separating them. From germline, CDR1 is SNHLY and CDR2 FYNNEI.

The clonotype was recovered from a woman in her sixties or seventies who had recovered from COVID-19. Sequencing used PBMCs or T cells enriched from blood (not recorded which). The rearrangement joins TRBV2 to TRBJ1-5; TRBD1 is a possible D gene (6 bases). CDR3 in DNA: TGTGCCAGCAAATCCGGGACACTGAGCAATCAGCCCCAGCATTTT. Translating gives CASKSGTLSNQPQHF.